Shown below are 5 T cell receptor beta chains from a single sample sequenced in a study of blood T cell repertoires in COVID-19. Only in-frame clones appear in the TCRdb table, and some are missing; sequencing was by immunoSEQ multiplex PCR. The sample lists 300,000 to 450,000 clones; approximately 91% were seen once. The sample taken for sequencing was PBMCs or T cells enriched from blood (not recorded which). The receptors derive from a woman aged 25 to 45 who had been exposed to COVID-19.

The chain is built from TRBV9 and TRBJ2-1; 12 bases line up with TRBD2. CDR3 size: 16 residues. V gave up 2 bases and J gave up 9 bases; unmatched junction bases: 9. The V gene's germline CDR1 is SGDLS and CDR2 YYNGEE. The CDR3 loop is CASSVGGTSGYGEQFF. CDR3 coding DNA: TGTGCCAGCAGCGTGGGGGGGACTAGCGGGTACGGTGAGCAGTTCTTC.

The chain employs TRBV28 and TRBJ2-6, with 7 bases aligning to TRBD1. Trimming took 3 bases from V and 2 from J; bases not matched to a gene: 1. Germline CDR1 is MDHEN and CDR2 is SYDVKM. This CDR3 has 15 amino acids. The DNA for the CDR3 is TGTGCCAGCAGTTTTACAGGGGCTGGGGCCAACGTCCTGACTTTC. As protein: CASSFTGAGANVLTF.

The V and J genes are TRBV7-9 and TRBJ2-7, with D uncertain. Germline lookup yields CDR1 SEHNR and CDR2 FQNEAQ (reference sequence). Trimming left V 2 bases short and J 3 bases short, with 8 bases between. CDR3 length equals 13 residues. The chain's CDR3 is CASSLSVLYEQYF. The CDR3 DNA reads TGTGCCAGCAGCTTAAGCGTTCTCTACGAGCAGTACTTC.

This chain links TRBV9 with TRBJ2-1; 8 bases are shared with TRBD2. Germline V gene lookup returns CDR1 SGDLS and CDR2 YYNGEE. V shed 2 bases, J shed 7 bases, and the junction held 8 bases outside the gene matches. The CDR3 is 15 residues long. The CDR3, as DNA: TGTGCCAGCAGCGTCAGCGGGGGCACTGGGAATGAGCAGTTCTTC. It encodes CASSVSGGTGNEQFF.

The genes are TRBV7-2 and TRBJ2-7; 10 nucleotides align to TRBD1. CDR3 length: 14 residues. Germline CDR1 reads SGHTA; CDR2 reads FQGNSA. J gave up 4 bases and V 3 bases, and 3 bases lay outside the gene matches. CDR3 residues: CASSLGTGVYEQYF. CDR3 in DNA: TGTGCCAGCAGCTTGGGGACAGGGGTATACGAGCAGTACTTC.